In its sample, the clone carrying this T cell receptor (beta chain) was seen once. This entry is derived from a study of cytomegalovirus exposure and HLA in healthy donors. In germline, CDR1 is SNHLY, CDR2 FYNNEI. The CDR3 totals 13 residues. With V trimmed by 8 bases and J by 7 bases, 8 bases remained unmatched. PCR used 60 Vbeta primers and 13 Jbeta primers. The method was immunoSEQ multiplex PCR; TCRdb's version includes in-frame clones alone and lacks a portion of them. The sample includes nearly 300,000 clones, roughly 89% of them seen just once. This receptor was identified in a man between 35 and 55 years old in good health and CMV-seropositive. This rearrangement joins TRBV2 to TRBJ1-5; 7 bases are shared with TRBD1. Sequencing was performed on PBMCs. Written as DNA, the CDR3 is TGTGCCAGCGGAACAGGGGTGGGCCAGCCCCAGCATTTT. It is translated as CASGTGVGQPQHF.